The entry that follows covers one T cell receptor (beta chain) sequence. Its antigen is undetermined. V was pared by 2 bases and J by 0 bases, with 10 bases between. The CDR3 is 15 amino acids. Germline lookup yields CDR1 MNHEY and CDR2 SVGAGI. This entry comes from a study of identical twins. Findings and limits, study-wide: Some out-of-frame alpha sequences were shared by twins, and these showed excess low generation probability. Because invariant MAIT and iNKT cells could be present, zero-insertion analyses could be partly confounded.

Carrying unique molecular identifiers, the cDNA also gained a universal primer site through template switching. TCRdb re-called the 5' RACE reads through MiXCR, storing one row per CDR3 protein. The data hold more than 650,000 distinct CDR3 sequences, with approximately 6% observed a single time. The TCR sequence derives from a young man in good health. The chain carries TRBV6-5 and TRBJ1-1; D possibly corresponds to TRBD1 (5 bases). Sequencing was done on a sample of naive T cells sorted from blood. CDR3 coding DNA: TGTGCCAGCAGTTACCGGAGACAGATGAACACTGAAGCTTTCTTT. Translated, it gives CASSYRRQMNTEAFF.